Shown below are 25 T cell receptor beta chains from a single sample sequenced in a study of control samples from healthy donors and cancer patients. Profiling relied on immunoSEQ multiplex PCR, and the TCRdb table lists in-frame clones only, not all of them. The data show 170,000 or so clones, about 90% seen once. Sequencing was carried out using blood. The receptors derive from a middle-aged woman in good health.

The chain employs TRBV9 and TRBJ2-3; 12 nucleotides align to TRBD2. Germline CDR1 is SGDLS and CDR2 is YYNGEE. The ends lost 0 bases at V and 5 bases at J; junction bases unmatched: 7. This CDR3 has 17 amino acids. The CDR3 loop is CASSVGFGTSGLDTQYF. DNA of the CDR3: TGTGCCAGCAGCGTAGGGTTCGGGACTAGCGGGTTAGATACGCAGTATTTT.

The CDR3 coding sequence is TGTGCCACCAGCAGAGAAATAAACAGGGTTCGGTTTTCGGAGTCTGGAAACACCATATATTTT. Its protein is CATSREINRVRFSESGNTIYF. This chain connects TRBV15 to TRBJ1-3, with a possible D match to TRBD1 (6 bases). Deletions cut 0 bases from V and 1 base from J, with 25 bases between. There are 21 residues in the CDR3. Germline CDR1 is LNHNV and CDR2 is YYDKDF (reference sequence).

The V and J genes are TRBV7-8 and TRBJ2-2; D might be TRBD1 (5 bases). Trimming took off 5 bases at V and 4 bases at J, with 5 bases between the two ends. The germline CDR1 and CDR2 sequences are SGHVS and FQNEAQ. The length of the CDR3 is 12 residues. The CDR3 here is CASSRGTGELFF. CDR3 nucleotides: TGTGCCAGCAGCAGGGGCACCGGGGAGCTGTTTTTT.

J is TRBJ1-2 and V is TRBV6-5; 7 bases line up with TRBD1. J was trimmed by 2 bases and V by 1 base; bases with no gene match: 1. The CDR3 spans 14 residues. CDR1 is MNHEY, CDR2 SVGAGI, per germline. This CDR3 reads CASSYLTGNYGYTF. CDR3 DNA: TGTGCCAGCAGTTACTTGACAGGGAACTATGGCTACACCTTC.

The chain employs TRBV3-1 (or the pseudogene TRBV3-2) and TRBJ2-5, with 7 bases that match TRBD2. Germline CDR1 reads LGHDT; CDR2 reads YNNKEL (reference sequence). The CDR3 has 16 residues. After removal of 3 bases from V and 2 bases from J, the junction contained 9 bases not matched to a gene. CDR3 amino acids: CASSHTSGRGQETQYF. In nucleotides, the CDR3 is TGTGCCAGCAGCCACACATCAGGGAGGGGACAAGAGACCCAGTACTTC.

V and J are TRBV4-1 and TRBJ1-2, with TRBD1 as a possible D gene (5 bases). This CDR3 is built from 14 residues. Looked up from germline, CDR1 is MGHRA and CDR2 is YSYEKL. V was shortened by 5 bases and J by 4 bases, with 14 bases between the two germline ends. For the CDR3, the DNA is TGCGCCAGCAGCGCGGGGACCGGGGGCTATGGCTACACCTTC. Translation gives CASSAGTGGYGYTF.

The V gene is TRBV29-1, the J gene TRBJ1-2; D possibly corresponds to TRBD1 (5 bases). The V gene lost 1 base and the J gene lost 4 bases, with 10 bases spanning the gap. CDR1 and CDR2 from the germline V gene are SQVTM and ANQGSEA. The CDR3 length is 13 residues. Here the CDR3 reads CSVEGGDSYGYTF. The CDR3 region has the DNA TGCAGCGTTGAAGGCGGGGACTCCTATGGCTACACCTTC.

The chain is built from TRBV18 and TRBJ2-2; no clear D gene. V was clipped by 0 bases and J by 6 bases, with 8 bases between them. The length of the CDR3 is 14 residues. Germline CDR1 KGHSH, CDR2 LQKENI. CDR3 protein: CASSPPSLAGELFF. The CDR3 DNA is TGTGCCAGCTCACCACCCAGTCTAGCCGGGGAGCTGTTTTTT.

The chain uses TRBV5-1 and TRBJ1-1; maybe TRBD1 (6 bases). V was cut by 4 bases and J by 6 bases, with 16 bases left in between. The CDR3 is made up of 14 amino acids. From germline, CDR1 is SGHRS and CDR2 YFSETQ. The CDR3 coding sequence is TGCGCCAGCAGCGGGACCACAGGGTCTCCTGAAGCTTTCTTT. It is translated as CASSGTTGSPEAFF.

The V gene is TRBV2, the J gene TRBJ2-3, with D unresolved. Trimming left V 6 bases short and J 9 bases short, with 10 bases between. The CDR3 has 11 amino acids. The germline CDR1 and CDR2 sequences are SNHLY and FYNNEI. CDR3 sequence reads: CASSGYETQYF. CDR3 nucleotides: TGTGCCAGCAGCGGCTATGAGACGCAGTATTTT.

CDR3 in DNA: TGTGCCAGCAGCTCCCGACCCGGGGGCAGCCTTACCTACGAGCAGTACTTC. Residues: CASSSRPGGSLTYEQYF. This chain uses TRBV9 with TRBJ2-7, with D perhaps being TRBD1 or TRBD2 (6 bases each). Between the trimmed V and J ends, which lost 4 bases and 2 bases, there was a span of 22 bases. This CDR3 region has 17 residues. The germline CDR1 and CDR2 sequences are SGDLS and YYNGEE. Looking up the rest from reference TRBV9 and TRBJ2-7 gives the full variable domain: DSGVTQTPKHLITATGQRVTLRCSPRSGDLSVYWYQQSLDQGLQFLIQYYNGEERAKGNILERFSAQQFPDLHSELNLSSLELGDSALYFCASSSRPGGSLTYEQYFGPGTRLTVT.

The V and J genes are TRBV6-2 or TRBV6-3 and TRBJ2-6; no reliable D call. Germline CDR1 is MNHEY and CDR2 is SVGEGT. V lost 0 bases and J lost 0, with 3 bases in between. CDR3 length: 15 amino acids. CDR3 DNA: TGTGCCAGCAGTTACTCGAGCTCTGGGGCCAACGTCCTGACTTTC. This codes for CASSYSSSGANVLTF.

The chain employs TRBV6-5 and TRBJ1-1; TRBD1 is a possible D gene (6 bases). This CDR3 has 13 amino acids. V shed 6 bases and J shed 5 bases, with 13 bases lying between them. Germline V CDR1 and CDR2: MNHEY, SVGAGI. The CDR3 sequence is CASSLGGRTEAFF. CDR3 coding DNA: TGTGCCAGCAGCCTAGGGGGGCGGACTGAAGCTTTCTTT.

The DNA of the CDR3 is TGTGCCAGTTCAAAGCGGGGGAGAGAGACCCAGTACTTC. This translates into CASSKRGRETQYF. The chain is built from TRBV19 and TRBJ2-5; 8 bases line up with TRBD2. There are 13 residues in the CDR3. In germline, CDR1 is LNHDA, CDR2 SQIVND (reference sequence). J was trimmed by 4 bases and V by 8 bases; bases with no gene match: 6.

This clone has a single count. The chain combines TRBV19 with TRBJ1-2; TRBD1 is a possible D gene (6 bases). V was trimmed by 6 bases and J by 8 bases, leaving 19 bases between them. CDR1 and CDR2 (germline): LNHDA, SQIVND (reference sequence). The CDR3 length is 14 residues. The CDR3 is CASSLRAGERGYTF. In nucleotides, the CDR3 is TGTGCCAGTAGCCTCAGGGCAGGGGAGAGGGGCTACACCTTC.

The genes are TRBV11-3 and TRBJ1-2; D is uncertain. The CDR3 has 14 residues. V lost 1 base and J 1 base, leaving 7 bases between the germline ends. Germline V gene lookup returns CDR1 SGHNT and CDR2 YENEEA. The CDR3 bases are TGTGCCAGCAGCTTAGGGTTGGGTAACTATGGCTACACCTTC. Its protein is CASSLGLGNYGYTF.

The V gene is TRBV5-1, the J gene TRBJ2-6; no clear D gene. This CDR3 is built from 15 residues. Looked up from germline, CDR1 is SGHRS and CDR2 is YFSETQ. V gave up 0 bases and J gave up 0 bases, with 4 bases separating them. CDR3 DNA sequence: TGCGCCAGCAGCTTGGCGAACTCTGGGGCCAACGTCCTGACTTTC. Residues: CASSLANSGANVLTF. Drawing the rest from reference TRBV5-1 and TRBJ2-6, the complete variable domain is KAGVTQTPRYLIKTRGQQVTLSCSPISGHRSVSWYQQTPGQGLQFLFEYFSETQRNKGNFPGRFSGRQFSNSRSEMNVSTLELGDSALYLCASSLANSGANVLTFGAGSRLTVL.

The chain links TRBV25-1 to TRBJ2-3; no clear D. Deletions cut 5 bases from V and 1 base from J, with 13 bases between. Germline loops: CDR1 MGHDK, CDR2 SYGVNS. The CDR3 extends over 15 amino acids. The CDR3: CASSPLSGGTDTQYF. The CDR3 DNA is TGTGCCAGCAGTCCCCTCAGTGGGGGCACAGATACGCAGTATTTT.

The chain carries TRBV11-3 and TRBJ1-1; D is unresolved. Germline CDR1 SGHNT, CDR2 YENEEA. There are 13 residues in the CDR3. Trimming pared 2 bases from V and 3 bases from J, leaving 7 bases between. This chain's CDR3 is CASSLIQDTEAFF. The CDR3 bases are TGTGCCAGCAGCTTAATCCAAGACACTGAAGCTTTCTTT.

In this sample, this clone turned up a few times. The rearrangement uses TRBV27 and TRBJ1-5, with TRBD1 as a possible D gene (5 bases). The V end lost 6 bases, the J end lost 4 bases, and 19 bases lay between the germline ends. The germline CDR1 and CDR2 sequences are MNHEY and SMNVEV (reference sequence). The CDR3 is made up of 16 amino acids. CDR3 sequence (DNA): TGTGCCAGCAGGGAGACGGCAGGGTTATGGAATCAGCCCCAGCATTTT. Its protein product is CASRETAGLWNQPQHF.

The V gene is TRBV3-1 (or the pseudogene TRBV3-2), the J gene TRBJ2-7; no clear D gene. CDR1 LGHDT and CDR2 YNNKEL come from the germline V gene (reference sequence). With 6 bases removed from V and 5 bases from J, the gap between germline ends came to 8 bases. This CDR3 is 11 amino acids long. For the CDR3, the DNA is TGTGCCAGCAGAGGCCGAGACGAGCAGTACTTC. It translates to CASRGRDEQYF.

CDR3 residues: CASSSAGEEAFF. The CDR3 DNA reads TGTGCCAGCAGCTCGGCAGGGGAGGAGGCTTTCTTT. This sequence joins TRBV5-4 and TRBJ1-1, with D possibly being TRBD1 (6 bases). V lost 3 bases and J 11 bases, leaving 14 bases between the germline ends. Germline V lookup: CDR1 SGHNT, CDR2 YYREEE (reference sequence). The CDR3 extends over 12 amino acids.

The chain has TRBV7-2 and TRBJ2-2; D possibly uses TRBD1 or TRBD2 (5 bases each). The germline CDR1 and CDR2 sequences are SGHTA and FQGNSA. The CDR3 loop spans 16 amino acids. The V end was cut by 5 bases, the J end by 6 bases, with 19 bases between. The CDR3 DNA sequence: TGTGCCAGCAGCCAGTGGGTAGCGAGGGGCGCCGGGGAGCTGTTTTTT. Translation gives CASSQWVARGAGELFF.

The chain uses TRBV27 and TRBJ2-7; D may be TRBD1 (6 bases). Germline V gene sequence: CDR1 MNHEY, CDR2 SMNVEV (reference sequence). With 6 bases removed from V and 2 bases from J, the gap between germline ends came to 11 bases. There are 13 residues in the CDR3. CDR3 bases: TGTGCCAGCAGGGGACACCACGCCTACGAGCAGTACTTC. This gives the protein CASRGHHAYEQYF.

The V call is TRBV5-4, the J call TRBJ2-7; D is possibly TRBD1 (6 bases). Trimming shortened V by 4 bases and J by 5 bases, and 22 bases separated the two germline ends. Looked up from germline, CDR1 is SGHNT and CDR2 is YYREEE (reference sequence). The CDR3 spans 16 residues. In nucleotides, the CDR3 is TGTGCCAGCAGCCGCTACCGGGACATAGTTCCCAACGAGCAGTACTTC. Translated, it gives CASSRYRDIVPNEQYF.